This TCR beta chain was observed in a study of blood T cell repertoires in COVID-19. Study as a whole: Samples of COVID-19 (acute and convalescent) were obtained from the United States, Italy and Spain. The analysed material was cDNA or gDNA that came from T cells, B-cell-depleted T cells, or PBMCs.

A word on this clone: Other nucleotide sequences in the sample specify the same CDR3.

The CDR3 consists of 14 residues. The germline V gene encodes CDR1 SGHTA and CDR2 FQGNSA. Trimming took 4 bases from V and 2 from J, leaving 12 bases between them. Authors' data handling: Estimated nucleated cell counts came from reference gene primer amplification. Sequenced by immunoSEQ multiplex PCR; TCRdb stores in-frame clones only, minus some. The V and J calls and clone size come from that table; D and trimming were worked out from the DNA. The repertoire holds under 90,000 clones, with around nine tenths as singletons. The rearrangement joins TRBV7-2 to TRBJ2-7; D is perhaps TRBD2 (5 bases). Sequenced material: peripheral blood. This TCR was sampled from a man in his 70s with active or convalescent COVID-19. This CDR3 reads CASSSRTGPYEQYF. The CDR3 region has the DNA TGTGCCAGCAGCTCACGGACTGGACCCTACGAGCAGTACTTC.